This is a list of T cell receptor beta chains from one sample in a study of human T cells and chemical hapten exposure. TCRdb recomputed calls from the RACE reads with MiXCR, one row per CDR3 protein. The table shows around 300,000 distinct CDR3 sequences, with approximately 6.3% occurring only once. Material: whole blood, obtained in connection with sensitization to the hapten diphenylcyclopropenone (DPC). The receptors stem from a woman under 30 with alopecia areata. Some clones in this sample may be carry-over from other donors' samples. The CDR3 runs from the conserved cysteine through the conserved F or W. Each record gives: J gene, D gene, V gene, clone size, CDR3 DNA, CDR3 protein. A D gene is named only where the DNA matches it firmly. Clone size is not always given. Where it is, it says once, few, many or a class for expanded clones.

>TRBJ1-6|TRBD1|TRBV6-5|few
TGTGCCAGCAGCCTACAGGGGATTAACTCACCCCTCCACTTT
CASSLQGINSPLHF
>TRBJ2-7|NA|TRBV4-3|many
TGCGCCAGCAGCCGGAGGTCCCTCGAGCAGTACTTC
CASSRRSLEQYF
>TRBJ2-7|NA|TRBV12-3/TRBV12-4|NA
TGTGCCAGTGGCAGGGGACGGAACTACGAGCAGTACTTC
CASGRGRNYEQYF
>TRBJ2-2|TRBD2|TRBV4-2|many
TGTGCCAGCAGCCAAGATGCAGCGGGGGACACCGGGGAGCTGTTTTTT
CASSQDAAGDTGELFF
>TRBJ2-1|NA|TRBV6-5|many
TGTGCCAGCAGTTCGGCTCCCTCAACCTACAATGAGCAGTTCTTC
CASSSAPSTYNEQFF
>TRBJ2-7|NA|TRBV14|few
TGTGCCAGCAGCCTATACCGAAACGACGAGCAGTACTTC
CASSLYRNDEQYF
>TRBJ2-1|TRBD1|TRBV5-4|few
TGTGCCAGCCAGGGACAGGGGAGTAGGGATGAGCAGTTCTTC
CASQGQGSRDEQFF
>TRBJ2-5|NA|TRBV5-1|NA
TGCGCCAGCAGCTTCGACCCCCGGGAGACCCAGTACTTC
CASSFDPRETQYF
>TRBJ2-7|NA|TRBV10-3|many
TGTGCCATCAGTGGTACCCACGAGCAGTACTTC
CAISGTHEQYF
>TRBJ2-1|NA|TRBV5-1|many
TGCGCCAGCAGCCCGATGCCTACAGGGAGTTACAATGAGCAGTTCTTC
CASSPMPTGSYNEQFF
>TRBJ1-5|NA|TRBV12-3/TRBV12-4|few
TGTGCCAGCAGGGACAACGAAAATCAGCCCCAGCATTTT
CASRDNENQPQHF
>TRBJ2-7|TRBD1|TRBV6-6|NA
TGTGCCAGCAGCCTCCGGGACAGGCCCTACGAGCAGTACTTC
CASSLRDRPYEQYF
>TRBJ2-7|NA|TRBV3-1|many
TGTGCCAGCAGCCAATGGACAAGCTACGAGCAGTACTTC
CASSQWTSYEQYF
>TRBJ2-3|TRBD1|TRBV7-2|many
TGTGCCAGCAGCTTAAGGGGACAGCACACAGATACGCAGTATTTT
CASSLRGQHTDTQYF
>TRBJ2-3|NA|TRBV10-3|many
TGTGCCATCAGTGAGTCTTTAGGATATGCGGAGTTAGATACGCAGTATTTT
CAISESLGYAELDTQYF
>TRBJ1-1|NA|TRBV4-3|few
TGCGCCAGCAGCCAAGATTCGGCGGGGGAGACTGAAGCTTTCTTT
CASSQDSAGETEAFF
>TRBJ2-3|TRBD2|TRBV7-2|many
TGTGCCAGCAGCGCCGGGACTAGCGTCGGAGATACGCAGTATTTT
CASSAGTSVGDTQYF
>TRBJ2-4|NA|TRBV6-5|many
TGTGCCAGCAGTTACTCGCCGTCAGGGTATTGGTACTTC
CASSYSPSGYWYF
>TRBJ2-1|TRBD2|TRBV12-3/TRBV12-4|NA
TGTGCCAGCAGTGAGCCGACTAGCCTAGAGCAGTTCTTC
CASSEPTSLEQFF
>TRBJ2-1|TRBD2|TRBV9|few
TGTGCCAGCGGAGGACTAGCGGGGGGCCCCTACAATGAGCAGTTCTTC
CASGGLAGGPYNEQFF
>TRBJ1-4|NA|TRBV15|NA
TGTGCCACCAGCAGAGATCTGGCGACGGGAGAAAAACTGTTTTTT
CATSRDLATGEKLFF
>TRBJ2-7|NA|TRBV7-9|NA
TGTGCCAGCAGCTTAATGGCAGGATCTAGCGAGCAGTACTTC
CASSLMAGSSEQYF
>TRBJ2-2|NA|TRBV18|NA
TGTGCCAGCTCGACAAACAGGGACGGCACCGGGGAGCTGTTTTTT
CASSTNRDGTGELFF
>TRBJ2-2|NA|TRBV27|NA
TGTGCCAGCAGGGTACAGGTTACGAACACCGGGGAGCTGTTTTTT
CASRVQVTNTGELFF
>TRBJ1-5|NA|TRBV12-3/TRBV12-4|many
TGTGCCAGCAGTTTGTGGCAGCTCAATCAGCCCCAGCATTTT
CASSLWQLNQPQHF
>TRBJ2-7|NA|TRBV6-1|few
TGTGCCAGCAGTGACGTAAAAAACAGGGTCAGCGAGCAGTACTTC
CASSDVKNRVSEQYF
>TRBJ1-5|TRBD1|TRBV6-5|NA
TGTGCCAGCAGTTACCCGGACAGGGAGAGCAATCAGCCCCAGCATTTT
CASSYPDRESNQPQHF
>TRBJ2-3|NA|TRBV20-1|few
TGCAGTGCCGTCGGACCTGCCACAGATACGCAGTATTTT
CSAVGPATDTQYF
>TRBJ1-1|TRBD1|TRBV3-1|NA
TGTGCCAGCAGCCCAAGTCAGGGGGCAGGAGGTACTGAAGCTTTCTTT
CASSPSQGAGGTEAFF
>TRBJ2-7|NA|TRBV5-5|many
TGTGCCAGCAGTACCGGGCCTGCCTCCTCCTACGAGCAGTACTTC
CASSTGPASSYEQYF
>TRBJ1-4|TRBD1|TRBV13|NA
TGTGCCAGCAGCCCCAGGACAGGGAGGGAAAAACTGTTTTTT
CASSPRTGREKLFF
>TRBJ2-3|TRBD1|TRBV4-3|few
TGCGCCAGCAGCCGCCTGACAGGGGGCGGAGATACGCAGTATTTT
CASSRLTGGGDTQYF
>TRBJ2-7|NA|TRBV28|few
TGTGCCAGCAGTTTGAGGAGGAGGCCTTTCTCCGAGCAGTACTTC
CASSLRRRPFSEQYF
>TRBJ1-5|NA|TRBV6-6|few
TGTGCCAGCAGTTACAGGTTACACCAGCCCCAGCATTTT
CASSYRLHQPQHF
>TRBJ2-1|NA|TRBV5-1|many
TGCGCCAGCAGCTCCGGGCCATCAAGGAGGAATGAGCAGTTCTTC
CASSSGPSRRNEQFF
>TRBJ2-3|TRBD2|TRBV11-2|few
TGTGCCAGCAGCTTAGTCGAGCGGGGGTTCACAGATACGCAGTATTTT
CASSLVERGFTDTQYF
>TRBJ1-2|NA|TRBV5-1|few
TGCGCCAGCAGCTCTGTTCAGGGAGGTATGGGAGGCTACACCTTC
CASSSVQGGMGGYTF
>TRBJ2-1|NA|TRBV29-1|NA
TGCAGCGTTGCCCAGTCACCTAGGAGTTTCTTC
CSVAQSPRSFF
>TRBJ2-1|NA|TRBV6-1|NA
TGTGCCAGCAGTGAAACCCGGGATTGGTACAATGAGCAGTTCTTC
CASSETRDWYNEQFF
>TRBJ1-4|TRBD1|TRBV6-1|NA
TGTGCCAGCGGACAGGGCTGGGGAGAAAAACTGTTTTTT
CASGQGWGEKLFF
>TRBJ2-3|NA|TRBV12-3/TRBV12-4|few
TGTGCCAGCAGTTTGGGGCTTAATACGCAGTATTTT
CASSLGLNTQYF
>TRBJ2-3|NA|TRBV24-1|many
TGTGCCACCAGTGATTTTAAAGTCACAGATACGCAGTATTTT
CATSDFKVTDTQYF
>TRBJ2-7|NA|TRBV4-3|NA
TGCGCCAGCAGCCAAGAAACGGTGGGGGTCGTATCCTACGAGCAGTACTTC
CASSQETVGVVSYEQYF
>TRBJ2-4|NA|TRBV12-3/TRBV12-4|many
TGTGCCAGCAGTGTACAGGACATTCAGTACTTC
CASSVQDIQYF
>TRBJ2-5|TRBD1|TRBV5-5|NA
TGTGCCAGCAGCTTAAATCAGGGGGCTGGGGAGACCCAGTACTTC
CASSLNQGAGETQYF
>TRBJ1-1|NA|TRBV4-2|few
TGTGCCAGCAGCCAAGGACCATCGTCCAAGCGAGGCAACACTGAAGCTTTCTTT
CASSQGPSSKRGNTEAFF
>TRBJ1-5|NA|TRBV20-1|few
TGCAGTGCTGGAACGAGCGATCAGCCCCAGCATTTT
CSAGTSDQPQHF
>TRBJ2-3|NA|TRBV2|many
TGTGCCAGCAGTGAACCTGCCGGACCCCCGGAGGATACGCAGTATTTT
CASSEPAGPPEDTQYF
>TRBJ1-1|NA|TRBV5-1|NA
TGCGCCAGCAGCCTAGGGGATTTCTCTTTTACTGAAGCTTTCTTT
CASSLGDFSFTEAFF
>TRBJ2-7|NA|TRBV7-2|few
TGTGCCAGCAGCTTAGCCCCGGACCGAGGCTACGAGCAGTACTTC
CASSLAPDRGYEQYF
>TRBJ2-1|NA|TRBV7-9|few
TGTGCCAGCAGCTCGACCGCCCCAGGACAGCGTATTGATGAGCAGTTCTTC
CASSSTAPGQRIDEQFF
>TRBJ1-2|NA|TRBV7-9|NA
TGTGCCAGCAGCCCCCCCGTGACCGGGACACCAAACTTCTATGGCTACACCTTC
CASSPPVTGTPNFYGYTF
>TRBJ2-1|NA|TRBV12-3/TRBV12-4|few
TGTGCCAGCAGTTTAAATTCTGGTAGCGTGTGGGGTGAGCAGTTCTTC
CASSLNSGSVWGEQFF